These 9 T cell receptor beta chains originate from one sample sequenced in a study of a mutant IDH1 vaccine in newly diagnosed glioma (dated by TCRdb to about 2021). What this sample's time point label stands for: week 11, during vaccination. Every vaccine dose consisted of 300 ug of a 20-mer mutant IDH1 peptide in Montanide, administered subcutaneously together with topical imiquimod. For these TCRs, the target antigens are not known. The library relied on the immunoSEQ multiplex PCR assay. TCRdb holds this immuneACCESS table with in-frame rearrangements only. Some clones are missing; in checked studies, unresolved V genes explain under half, and the rest has no known cause. The sample profile shows approximately 110,000 clones; almost 90% of them were found once. The top ten hold roughly 0.57% of the sample. The sequencing used PBMCs, collected from a glioma patient whose treatment included an IDH1 peptide vaccine. The receptors were sampled from a woman in her fifties or sixties with glioma.

The V gene is TRBV29-1, the J gene TRBJ2-7, with D possibly TRBD1 on 7 matching bases. Trimming removed 5 bases at V and 4 bases at J, with 21 bases between. The CDR3 extends over 15 amino acids. CDR1 is SQVTM and CDR2 is ANQGSEA in the germline V gene. CDR3 sequence reads: CSVRGAGQDPYEQYF. In nucleotides, the CDR3 is TGCAGCGTTCGCGGGGCCGGACAGGACCCTTACGAGCAGTACTTC.

J is TRBJ1-1 and V is TRBV6-6; the match to TRBD1 covers 8 bases. This CDR3 region has 14 residues. In germline, CDR1 is MNHNY, CDR2 SVGAGI (reference sequence). V was clipped by 6 bases and J by 6 bases; unmatched bases: 9. CDR3 bases: TGTGCCAGCAGGAGACAGGGGAGGTCTCCTGAAGCTTTCTTT. This gives the protein CASRRQGRSPEAFF.

About this clone: Other DNA sequences in this sample translate to the same CDR3. The gene calls are TRBV5-3 and TRBJ2-7, with 12 nucleotides matching TRBD2. TRBV5-3 is sorted into the ORF group, with uncertain function. Trimming at V came to 4 bases and at J to 3 bases, leaving 8 bases not matched to a gene. CDR3 size: 16 residues. As DNA, the CDR3 is TGTGCCAGAAGCCGGGTGACTAGCGGGAGAGTCTACGAGCAGTACTTC. It specifies CARSRVTSGRVYEQYF.

This chain joins TRBV6-6 and TRBJ2-7, with TRBD1 matching over 10 bases. From germline, CDR1 is MNHNY and CDR2 SVGAGI (reference sequence). The V segment lost 7 bases and the J segment 6 bases; nucleotides outside the gene matches: 9. This CDR3 has 14 residues. The CDR3 protein is CASNTHGTGVEQYF. CDR3 DNA sequence: TGTGCCAGCAACACACACGGGACAGGGGTCGAGCAGTACTTC.

The chain recombines TRBV28 with TRBJ2-7, with a possible D match to TRBD1 (5 bases). V dropped 3 bases and J dropped 0 bases, with 12 bases sitting between them. The CDR3 has 15 residues. Germline CDR1 is MDHEN and CDR2 is SYDVKM. The CDR3 sequence: CASSLLRARSYEQYF. The CDR3, as DNA: TGTGCCAGCAGTTTGCTCAGGGCGCGCTCCTACGAGCAGTACTTC.

The rearrangement uses TRBV29-1 and TRBJ1-1, with D possibly matching TRBD1 (5 bases). V gave up 2 bases and J gave up 0 bases, with 13 bases separating them. The CDR3 loop spans 15 amino acids. Germline CDR1 is SQVTM and CDR2 is ANQGSEA. The CDR3 protein is CSVESDGGMNTEAFF. In DNA form, the CDR3 reads TGCAGCGTTGAATCGGACGGGGGGATGAACACTGAAGCTTTCTTT.

The chain carries TRBV2 and TRBJ2-1; 9 bases align to TRBD1. CDR1 SNHLY and CDR2 FYNNEI come from the germline V gene. The CDR3 spans 16 residues. With V trimmed by 6 bases and J by 9 bases, 15 bases remained unmatched. Here the CDR3 DNA reads TGTGCCAGCAGGCCTCGAGACAGGGGGATGGAGAGTGAGCAGTTCTTC. This encodes CASRPRDRGMESEQFF.

The V and J genes are TRBV7-6 and TRBJ1-6; weak D call: TRBD1 (5 bases). The CDR3 extends over 18 amino acids. Germline assignment: CDR1 SGHVS and CDR2 FNYEAQ. The V gene lost 0 bases and the J gene lost 4 bases, with 16 bases spanning the gap. CDR3 loop: CASSLASRTSVYNSPLHF. DNA for the CDR3: TGTGCCAGCAGCTTAGCTTCTAGGACATCCGTTTATAATTCACCCCTCCACTTT.

The chain employs TRBV7-2 and TRBJ2-1; 7 nucleotides agree with TRBD2. Germline CDR1 SGHTA, CDR2 FQGNSA. The trim removed 6 bases at V and 9 bases at J, leaving 11 bases unmatched. The CDR3 has 14 amino acids. The DNA of the CDR3 is TGTGCCAGCAGTATCCCCGGGGGGAGCCCTGAGCAGTTCTTC. Its translation is CASSIPGGSPEQFF.